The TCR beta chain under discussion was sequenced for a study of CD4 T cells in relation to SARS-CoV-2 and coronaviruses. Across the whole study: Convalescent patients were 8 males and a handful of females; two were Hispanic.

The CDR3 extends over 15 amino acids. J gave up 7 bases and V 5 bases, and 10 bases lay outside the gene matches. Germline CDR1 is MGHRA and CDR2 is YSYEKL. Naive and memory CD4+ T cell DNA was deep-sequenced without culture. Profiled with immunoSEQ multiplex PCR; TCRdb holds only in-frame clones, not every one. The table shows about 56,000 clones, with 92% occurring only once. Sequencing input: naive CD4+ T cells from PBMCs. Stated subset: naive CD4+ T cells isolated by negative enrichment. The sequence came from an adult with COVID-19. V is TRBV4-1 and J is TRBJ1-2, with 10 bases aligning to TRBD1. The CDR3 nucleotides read TGCGCCAGCAGCGACTCGACAGGGGGCGCCTCTGGCTACACCTTC. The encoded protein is CASSDSTGGASGYTF.